Here is one T cell receptor beta chain with its context. The antigen it binds to is not known. Base qualities are not provided; no much larger clone lies one nucleotide away. Sample treatment or condition, as interpreted from the label and publication: suppressive antiretroviral therapy. Lysates of CMV-infected fibroblasts were used at 10 ug/mL for cell stimulation. Memory populations depleted of antigen-responding cells were obtained by sorting nonresponding CD40L-negative CD69-negative CD45RO-high memory CD4+ T cells. HIV-1-infected adults in whom suppressive ART had been started during chronic infection were enrolled as participants. Participants had undetectable plasma HIV-1 RNA below 50 copies/mL for at least 4 years. To be included, a participant needed positive CMV serology and a CD4+ T cell count above 400 cells/uL. Before stimulation, PBMCs were isolated using density centrifugation and depleted of CD8+ T cells. For more than 15 hours, the CD8-depleted PBMCs were stimulated with anti-CD28/CD49d costimulation, a CD40-blocking antibody, and enfuvirtide to prevent new infections. Sorting was done on either a Beckman Coulter MoFlo Legacy or an XDP sorter, and propidium iodide was used to exclude dead cells. For samples with more than one million cells, genomic DNA was extracted with the QIAamp DNA Mini Kit, and for all other samples the Quick-DNA Microprep Kit was used.

The immunoSEQ hsTCRB assay version 4, run in survey mode, was used to sequence TCRbeta repertoires from genomic DNA. Genomic DNA was diluted to 8.5 to 10 ng/uL, and up to about 1 ug per sample was used for TCRbeta sequencing. The source study handled its data this way. ImmunoSeq Analyzer 3.0 was used for analysis of TCRbeta data, and diversity was computed on productive nucleotide rearrangements. The improved Chao index was used to estimate lower-bound TCR diversity, and the Gini coefficient was used to estimate clonality using the Immunarch R package. Different nucleotide rearrangements encoding the same CDR3beta amino acid sequence were counted as distinct clonotypes. TCRbeta sequences significantly enriched in antigen-responding cells relative to anti-CD3/anti-CD28-activated cells were identified by differential abundance analysis. Using predicted peptide-MHC specificity as the basis, GLIPH2 grouped TCRs into clusters, both for each participant individually and for the merged data sets that combined participants. The clones in this table, taken by TCRdb from immuneACCESS, are in-frame only. Not every clone is retained; where verified, under half of the shortfall comes from an unresolved V gene, and the cause of the rest is unknown. The V and J calls and clone size were taken over from that table, and D and trimming were inferred from the DNA. The sample data list roughly 30,000 clones, and about four fifths of these were observed just once. The ten largest clones add up to roughly 4.8% of the sample.

This specimen comes from a study of persistence of HIV-infected CD4 T cells (TCRdb year 2020). For the wider study: The study isolated CMV- and HIV-1 Gag-responding CD4+ T cells from ART-treated individuals to examine antigen-driven clonal expansion of HIV-1-infected cells. Peripheral blood samples of up to about 200 mL were taken at multiple time points, with the exception of a couple of participants who underwent leukapheresis at a single time point. The median time participants had been on suppressive ART was roughly eight years. Proviral sequencing was used to assess clonality among infected cells, whereas TCRbeta sequencing gauged the clonality of all cells within each sorted population. The TCR cluster analysis across participants included about 8 participants for CMV and roughly seven participants for Gag. Results and caveats for the whole study, not just this receptor: Because the TCR analyses were done in bulk, restricting them to just the rare CMV-responding cells that actually carried HIV-1 proviruses was not possible. TCRbeta richness in CMV- and Gag-responding cells was significantly lower than in anti-CD3/anti-CD28-responding cells; CMV-responding cells had higher oligoclonality than CD3/CD28-stimulated and Gag-responding cells. Only a small number of individuals took part in the study, and only a limited range of antigens was tested. A correlation was observed between TCR oligoclonality and proviral oligoclonality within the same sorted populations. Antigen-responding cells were enriched for degenerate expanded CDR3beta sequences, which suggests convergent selection of CD4+ responses to CMV and Gag.

The material sequenced was CD4+ T cells sorted from PBMCs after approximately 20-hour stimulation, taken from a patient who received antiretroviral therapy. This specimen's cell subset or site label, interpreted: CD40L-CD69- CD45RO-high memory CD4 T cells not responding to CMV lysate. The clonotype originates from an adult man with HIV who was CMV-seropositive.

The DNA is as follows: TGTGCCAGCGGGGGGACAGGAAGCTCCTATAATTCACCCCTCCACTTT. This translates into CASGGTGSSYNSPLHF. The rearrangement combines TRBV28 with TRBJ1-6, with 8 junctional bases fitting TRBD1. Here V drops 8 bases and J drops 0 bases, and the junction holds 6 bases not matched to any gene. The germline V gene specifies MDHEN as CDR1 and SYDVKM as CDR2. CDR3 length: 16 amino acids, cysteine to phenylalanine. Solely the CDR3 DNA is kept, with 48 bases framed from the first base.